These 7 T cell receptor beta chains originate from one sample sequenced in a study of CD8+ T cells in alopecia areata. RNA was isolated and reverse transcribed to cDNA, the sequencing template. Here immunoSEQ multiplex PCR was the method, and the copy in TCRdb shows in-frame clones only, minus some. The table lists around 100,000 clones, less than 70% of them singletons, with about 3.2% in the top ten. This sample's treatment: oral pan-JAK inhibitor, 5-10 mg twice daily. Sequenced here: CD4+ T cells sorted from blood, sampled at week 24, from a patient treated with tofacitinib. These receptors were taken from a human donor with alopecia areata.

V and J are TRBV30 and TRBJ2-3; tentatively, D is TRBD1 or TRBD2 (5 bases each). This CDR3 is built from 16 residues. Germline assignment: CDR1 GTSNPN and CDR2 SVGIG (reference sequence). The germline V and J ends were trimmed by 2 bases and 2 bases, with 17 bases remaining between them. The CDR3 protein is CAWSKQERVHTDTQYF. The DNA for the CDR3 is TGTGCCTGGAGTAAACAGGAGAGGGTTCACACAGATACGCAGTATTTT.

The gene calls are TRBV28 and TRBJ1-2; 7 bases are shared with TRBD1. Germline-derived CDR1 and CDR2 are MDHEN and SYDVKM. The J segment lost 2 bases and the V segment lost 3 bases, leaving 9 bases of the junction unmatched. The CDR3 consists of 16 residues. The CDR3 nucleotides read TGTGCCAGCAGTTTGGGAGGGACAGCTAACAACTATGGCTACACCTTC. Translation: CASSLGGTANNYGYTF.

The chain links TRBV6-5 to TRBJ1-4, with D perhaps matching TRBD1 (6 bases). V lost 2 bases and J 6 bases, leaving 10 bases between the germline ends. CDR1 is MNHEY, CDR2 SVGAGI, per germline. The CDR3 sequence is 14 residues long. The CDR3 region has the DNA TGTGCCAGCAGTTACGGCAGGGGTGATGAAAAACTGTTTTTT. Its translation: CASSYGRGDEKLFF.

The count of this clone is one. CDR3 region: CASSGQGAYNSPLHF. The CDR3 bases are TGTGCCAGCAGTGGGCAGGGGGCCTATAATTCACCCCTCCACTTT. The V gene is TRBV25-1, the J gene TRBJ1-6, with TRBD1 matching 7 bases. The CDR3 extends over 15 amino acids. Germline trimming cut 4 bases from V and 2 bases from J; bases unmatched to any gene: 2. Looked up from germline, CDR1 is MGHDK and CDR2 is SYGVNS.

V gene TRBV30 combines with J gene TRBJ1-5, with D possibly matching TRBD1 (5 bases). Germline loops: CDR1 GTSNPN, CDR2 SVGIG (reference sequence). Trimming took off 1 base at V and 7 bases at J, with 11 bases between the two ends. The CDR3 totals 13 residues. The CDR3 sequence: CAWSEGVFQPQHF. The CDR3 DNA is TGTGCCTGGAGTGAAGGGGTATTCCAGCCCCAGCATTTT.

This clone showed up just once. In DNA form, the CDR3 reads TGCGCCAGCAGCTTGGCAGGGAATGGCAATCAGCCCCAGCATTTT. Translated, it gives CASSLAGNGNQPQHF. The V call is TRBV5-1, the J call TRBJ1-5, with a possible D match to TRBD1 (5 bases). The CDR3 consists of 15 residues. Trimming took 0 bases from V and 2 from J, leaving 9 bases between them. Germline assignment: CDR1 SGHRS and CDR2 YFSETQ.

This chain connects TRBV5-1 to TRBJ1-1, with D possibly TRBD1 on 5 matching bases. This CDR3 spans 15 amino acids. V lost 4 bases to trimming and J lost 0 bases, with 13 bases between them. Germline V gene data show CDR1 as SGHRS and CDR2 as YFSETQ. The CDR3 DNA reads TGCGCCAGCAGCGTCTCCGGGACTTTGAACACTGAAGCTTTCTTT. Translation gives CASSVSGTLNTEAFF.